This TCR beta chain was found in a study of Graves' ophthalmopathy and Graves' hyperthyroidism. Study-level findings and limits: Distinction of ophthalmopathy from stable hyperthyroidism by a 13-signature model reached almost 90% sensitivity and roughly 78% specificity. Forecasting of ophthalmopathy progression by the model achieved about 69% sensitivity and around 72% specificity.

At least ten counts were recorded for this clonotype. Its antigen remains unknown. Transcripts of RNA were the source for amplifying TCR beta CDR3 regions. Investigators did first-round RT-PCR with HTBI primers, then second-round multiplex PCR. TCRdb analysed the multiplex PCR reads with MiXCR anew, one entry per CDR3 protein. The sample has about 370,000 distinct CDR3 sequences; approximately 18% are singletons. The study excluded patients with other autoimmune diseases, uncontrolled infections, pregnancy or lactation. Each diagnosis was determined on the basis of clinical symptoms, serum thyroxine, TRAb, thyroid ultrasound and orbital computed tomography. Sequenced sample: peripheral blood. This sequence was found in an adult woman with stable Graves' hyperthyroidism.

The CDR3 DNA reads as TGTGCCTGGAGTGTAGGGGGGGTTGGCTACACCTTC. This sequence encodes CAWSVGGVGYTF. V gene TRBV30 combines with J gene TRBJ1-2, with D possibly TRBD1 on 6 matching bases. This CDR3 comprises 12 residues. Trimming shortened V by 0 bases and J by 7 bases, and 9 bases separated the two germline ends. Per germline, CDR1 GTSNPN and CDR2 SVGIG (reference sequence).